The source of this TCR beta chain is a study of shared clonotypes between healthy human individuals. The deep-level immunoSEQ assay was used. Sequencing was performed with immunoSEQ multiplex PCR; in TCRdb, only in-frame clones are kept and a portion is missing. This sample has hundreds of thousands of clones, with 96% found just once. Naive-designated CD8 cells lacked CD45RO, were positively enriched for CCR7, and omitted terminally differentiated effector memory CD45RA+ cells. The V gene's germline CDR1 is SGHVS and CDR2 FNYEAQ. The CDR3 is 14 amino acids. V gave up 3 bases and J gave up 4 bases, with 12 bases separating them.

The gene calls are TRBV7-6 and TRBJ2-5; possibly TRBD1 for D (6 bases). This TCR derives from a woman aged 25 to 39 in good health. Source material: naive CD8+ T cells sorted from blood. For the CDR3, the DNA is TGTGCCAGCAGCTTTACAGGGTCGAGAGAGACCCAGTACTTC. Amino acid sequence: CASSFTGSRETQYF.